The 5 T cell receptor beta chains in this list originate from one sample, sequenced in a study of CD8 T cells in ankylosing spondylitis. TCRdb re-called the 5' RACE reads with MiXCR, one entry per CDR3 protein. The profile shows about 240,000 distinct CDR3 sequences, less than 10% of them singletons. Sequencing was performed on blood, either unsorted or a sorted T cell fraction (not recorded which). The origin of the receptors is a male donor with ankylosing spondylitis or in good health (not recorded which).

This clonotype was counted many times. The V call is TRBV12-3 or TRBV12-4, the J call TRBJ2-3; D possibly corresponds to TRBD2 (6 bases). V gave up 6 bases and J gave up 4 bases, with 14 bases separating them. CDR3 length: 14 amino acids. For the CDR3, the DNA is TGTGCCAGCAGCCGCTCGACTAGACCAGATACGCAGTATTTT. Translating gives CASSRSTRPDTQYF.

In its sample, this clonotype was seen many times. The V and J genes are TRBV20-1 and TRBJ2-7; 7 bases are a match to TRBD1. The CDR3 loop spans 11 amino acids. V was clipped by 3 bases and J by 10 bases; unmatched bases: 6. Germline V CDR1 and CDR2: DFQATT, SNEGSKA (reference sequence). CDR3 loop: CSARTGLEQYF. CDR3 in DNA: TGCAGTGCTAGGACAGGGCTGGAACAGTACTTC.

This clonotype was recorded many times. This sequence joins TRBV11-2 and TRBJ2-7; possibly TRBD1 for D (6 bases). V lost 3 bases to trimming and J lost 3 bases, with 15 bases between them. This CDR3 region has 15 residues. Looked up from germline, CDR1 is SGHAT and CDR2 is FQNNGV. The CDR3 spells CASSFPSGTYYEQYF. Here the CDR3 DNA reads TGTGCCAGCAGCTTCCCTTCTGGGACATACTACGAGCAGTACTTC.

This clonotype was counted a few times. This chain links TRBV7-9 with TRBJ2-1; no clear D. Germline CDR1 SEHNR, CDR2 FQNEAQ (reference sequence). Trimming took off 0 bases at V and 1 base at J, with 10 bases between the two ends. The CDR3 is made up of 16 amino acids. CDR3 in DNA: TGTGCCAGCAGCTTAGCTGGGCTACAGTCCTACAATGAGCAGTTCTTC. Translation gives CASSLAGLQSYNEQFF. Looking up the rest from reference TRBV7-9 and TRBJ2-1 gives the full variable domain: DTGVSQNPRHKITKRGQNVTFRCDPISEHNRLYWYRQTLGQGPEFLTYFQNEAQLEKSRLLSDRFSAERPKGSFSTLEIQRTEQGDSAMYLCASSLAGLQSYNEQFFGPGTRLTVL.

This clonotype was detected many times. The genes are TRBV12-3 or TRBV12-4 and TRBJ1-1, with D hard to call. This CDR3 has 14 residues. The V gene lost 2 bases and the J gene lost 6 bases, with 13 bases spanning the gap. The CDR3: CASSLSGAKAEAFF. CDR3 coding DNA: TGTGCCAGCAGTTTATCCGGAGCCAAGGCTGAAGCTTTCTTT.